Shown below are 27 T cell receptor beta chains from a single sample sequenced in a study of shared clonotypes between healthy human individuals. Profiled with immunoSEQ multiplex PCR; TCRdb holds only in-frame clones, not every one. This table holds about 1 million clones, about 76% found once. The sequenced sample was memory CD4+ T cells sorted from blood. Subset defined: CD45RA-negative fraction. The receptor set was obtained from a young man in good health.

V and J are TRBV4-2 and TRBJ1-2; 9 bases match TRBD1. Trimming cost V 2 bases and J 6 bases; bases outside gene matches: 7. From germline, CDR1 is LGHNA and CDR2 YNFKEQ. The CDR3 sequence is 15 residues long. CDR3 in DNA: TGTGCCAGCAGCCAACCGACAGGGGGAACGAATGGCTACACCTTC. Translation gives CASSQPTGGTNGYTF.

CDR3 residues: CASSESGGYGYTF. In DNA form, the CDR3 reads TGTGCCAGCAGTGAATCAGGGGGCTATGGCTACACCTTC. The chain combines TRBV6-1 with TRBJ1-2; 7 nucleotides line up with TRBD1. V lost 2 bases to trimming and J lost 4 bases; unmatched junction nucleotides: 1. Per the germline V gene, CDR1 is MNHNS and CDR2 is SASEGT. The CDR3 totals 13 residues.

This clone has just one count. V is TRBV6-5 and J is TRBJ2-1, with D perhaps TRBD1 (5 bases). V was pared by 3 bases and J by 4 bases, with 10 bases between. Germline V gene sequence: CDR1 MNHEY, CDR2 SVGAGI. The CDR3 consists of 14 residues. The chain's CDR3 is CASSYDSRYNEQFF. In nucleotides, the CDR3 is TGTGCCAGCAGTTATGACAGCCGATACAATGAGCAGTTCTTC.

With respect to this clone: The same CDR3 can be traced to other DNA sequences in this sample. This CDR3 reads CASSGQGYEQYF. CDR3 in DNA: TGTGCCAGCTCGGGGCAGGGGTACGAGCAGTACTTC. The V gene is TRBV2, the J gene TRBJ2-7; D might be TRBD1 (6 bases). The CDR3 totals 12 residues. Looked up from germline, CDR1 is SNHLY and CDR2 is FYNNEI. Trimming shortened V by 8 bases and J by 4 bases, and 12 bases separated the two germline ends.

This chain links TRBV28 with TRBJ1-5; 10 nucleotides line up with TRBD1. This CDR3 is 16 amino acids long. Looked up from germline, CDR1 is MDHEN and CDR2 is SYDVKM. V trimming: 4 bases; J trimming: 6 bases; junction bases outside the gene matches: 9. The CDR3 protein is CASSSSGTGVGQPQHF. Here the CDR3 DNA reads TGTGCCAGCAGTTCCTCCGGGACAGGGGTGGGTCAGCCCCAGCATTTT.

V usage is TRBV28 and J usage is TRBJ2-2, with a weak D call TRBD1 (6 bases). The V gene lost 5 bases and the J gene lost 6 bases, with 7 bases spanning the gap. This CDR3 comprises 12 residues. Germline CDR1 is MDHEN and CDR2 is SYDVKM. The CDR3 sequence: CASSRTAGELFF. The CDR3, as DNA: TGTGCCAGCAGTAGGACAGCCGGGGAGCTGTTTTTT.

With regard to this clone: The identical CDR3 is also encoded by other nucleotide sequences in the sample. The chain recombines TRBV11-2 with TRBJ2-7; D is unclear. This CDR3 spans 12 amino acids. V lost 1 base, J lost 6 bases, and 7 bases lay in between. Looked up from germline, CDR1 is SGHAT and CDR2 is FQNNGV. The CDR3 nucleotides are TGTGCCAGCAGCTTAGGTCCGGGCGAGCAGTACTTC. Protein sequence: CASSLGPGEQYF.

CDR3 bases: TGTGCCAGCAGCTTAAAAAATTCCAAAGGGGGATCACCCCTCCACTTT. Its translation: CASSLKNSKGGSPLHF. The chain joins TRBV7-2 to TRBJ1-6, with a weak D call TRBD1 (6 bases). Germline V gene sequence: CDR1 SGHTA, CDR2 FQGNSA. V was pared by 2 bases and J by 10 bases, with 18 bases between. The CDR3 sequence is 16 residues long.

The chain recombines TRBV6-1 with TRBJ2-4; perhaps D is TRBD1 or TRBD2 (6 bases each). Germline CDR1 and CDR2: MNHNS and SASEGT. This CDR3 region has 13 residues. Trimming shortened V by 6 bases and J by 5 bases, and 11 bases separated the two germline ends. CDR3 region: CASRQRGENIQYF. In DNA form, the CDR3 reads TGTGCCAGCAGGCAAAGGGGGGAAAACATTCAGTACTTC.

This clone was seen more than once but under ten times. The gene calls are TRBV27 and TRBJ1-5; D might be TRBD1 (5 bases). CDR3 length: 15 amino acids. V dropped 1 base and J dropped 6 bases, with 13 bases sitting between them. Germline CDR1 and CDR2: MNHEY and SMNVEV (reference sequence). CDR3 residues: CASSLWGTSGQPQHF. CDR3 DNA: TGTGCCAGCAGTTTATGGGGCACCTCGGGTCAGCCCCAGCATTTT.

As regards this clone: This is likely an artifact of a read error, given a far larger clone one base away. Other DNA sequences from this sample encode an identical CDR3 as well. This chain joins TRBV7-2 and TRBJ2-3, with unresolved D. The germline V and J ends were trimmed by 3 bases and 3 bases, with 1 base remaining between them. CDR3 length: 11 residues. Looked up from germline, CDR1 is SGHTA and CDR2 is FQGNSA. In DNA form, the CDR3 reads TGTGCCAGCAGCTTGACAGATACGCAGTATTTT. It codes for CASSLTDTQYF.

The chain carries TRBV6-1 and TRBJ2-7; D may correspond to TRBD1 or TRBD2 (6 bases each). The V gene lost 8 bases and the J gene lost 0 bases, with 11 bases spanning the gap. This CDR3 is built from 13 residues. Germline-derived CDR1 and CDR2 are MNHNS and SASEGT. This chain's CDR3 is CASGGGHSYEQYF. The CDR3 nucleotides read TGTGCCAGCGGAGGGGGACACTCCTACGAGCAGTACTTC.

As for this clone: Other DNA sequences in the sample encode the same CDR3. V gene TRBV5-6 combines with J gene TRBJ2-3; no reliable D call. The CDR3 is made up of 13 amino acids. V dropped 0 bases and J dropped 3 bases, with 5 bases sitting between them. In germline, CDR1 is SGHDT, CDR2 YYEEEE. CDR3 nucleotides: TGTGCCAGCAGCTTGGGCTCAACAGATACGCAGTATTTT. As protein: CASSLGSTDTQYF.

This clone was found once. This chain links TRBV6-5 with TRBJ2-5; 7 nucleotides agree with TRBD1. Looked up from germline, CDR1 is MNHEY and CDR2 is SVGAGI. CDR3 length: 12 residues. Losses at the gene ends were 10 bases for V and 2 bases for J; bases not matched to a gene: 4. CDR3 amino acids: CATARGQETQYF. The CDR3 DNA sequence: TGTGCCACCGCCAGGGGGCAAGAGACCCAGTACTTC.

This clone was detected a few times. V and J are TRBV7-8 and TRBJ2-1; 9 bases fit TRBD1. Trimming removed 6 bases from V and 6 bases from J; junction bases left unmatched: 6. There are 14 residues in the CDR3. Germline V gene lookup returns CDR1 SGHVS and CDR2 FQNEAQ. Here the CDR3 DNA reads TGTGCCAGCAGGAAAAGGACAGGGGTCAATGAGCAGTTCTTC. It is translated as CASRKRTGVNEQFF.

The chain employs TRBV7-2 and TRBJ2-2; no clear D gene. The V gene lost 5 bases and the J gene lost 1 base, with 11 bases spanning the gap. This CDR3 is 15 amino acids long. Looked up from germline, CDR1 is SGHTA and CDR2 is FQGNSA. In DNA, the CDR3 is TGTGCCAGCAGCCCCAGCGCGTTGAACACCGGGGAGCTGTTTTTT. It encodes CASSPSALNTGELFF.

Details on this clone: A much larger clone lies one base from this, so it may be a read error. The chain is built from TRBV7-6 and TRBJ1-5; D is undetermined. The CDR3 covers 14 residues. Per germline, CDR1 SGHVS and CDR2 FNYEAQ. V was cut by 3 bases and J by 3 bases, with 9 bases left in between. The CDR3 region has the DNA TGTGCCAGCAGCTTGGGAGGGCCCAATCAGCCCCAGCATTTT. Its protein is CASSLGGPNQPQHF.

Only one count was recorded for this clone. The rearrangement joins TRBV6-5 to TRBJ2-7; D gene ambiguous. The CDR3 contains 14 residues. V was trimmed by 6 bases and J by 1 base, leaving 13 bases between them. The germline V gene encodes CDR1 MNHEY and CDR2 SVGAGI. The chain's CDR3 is CASRSPERSYEQYF. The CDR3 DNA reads TGTGCCAGCAGGTCGCCCGAAAGGTCCTACGAGCAGTACTTC.

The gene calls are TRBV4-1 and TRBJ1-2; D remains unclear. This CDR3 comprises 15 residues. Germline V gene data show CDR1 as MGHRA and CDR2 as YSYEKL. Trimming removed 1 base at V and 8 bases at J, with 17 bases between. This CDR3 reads CASSQGPEGLQGYTF. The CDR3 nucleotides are TGCGCCAGCAGCCAAGGGCCGGAAGGCTTACAGGGCTACACCTTC.

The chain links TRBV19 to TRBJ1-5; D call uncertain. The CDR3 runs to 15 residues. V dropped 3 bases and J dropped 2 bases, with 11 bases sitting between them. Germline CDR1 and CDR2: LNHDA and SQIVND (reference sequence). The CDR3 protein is CASSIPPAGNQPQHF. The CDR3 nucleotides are TGTGCCAGTAGTATCCCCCCCGCCGGCAATCAGCCCCAGCATTTT.

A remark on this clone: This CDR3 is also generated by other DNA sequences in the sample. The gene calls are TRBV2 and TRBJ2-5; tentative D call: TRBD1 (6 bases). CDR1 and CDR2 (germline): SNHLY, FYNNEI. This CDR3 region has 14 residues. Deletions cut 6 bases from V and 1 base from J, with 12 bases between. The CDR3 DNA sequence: TGTGCCAGCAGGGAGACAGGTCCCCAAGAGACCCAGTACTTC. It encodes CASRETGPQETQYF.

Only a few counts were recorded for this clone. The CDR3 spells CAIRMDRGGTRTEAFF. The CDR3 DNA follows: TGTGCCATCAGGATGGACAGGGGAGGAACGAGGACTGAAGCTTTCTTT. V gene TRBV10-3 combines with J gene TRBJ1-1, with TRBD1 identical over 9 bases. The CDR3 has 16 residues. The J segment lost 5 bases and the V segment lost 6 bases, leaving 13 bases of the junction unmatched. From germline, CDR1 is ENHRY and CDR2 SYGVKD.

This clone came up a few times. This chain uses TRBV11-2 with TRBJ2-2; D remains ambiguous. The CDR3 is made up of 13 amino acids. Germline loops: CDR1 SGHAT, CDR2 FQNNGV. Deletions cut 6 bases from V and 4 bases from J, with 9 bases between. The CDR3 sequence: CASSISGTGELFF. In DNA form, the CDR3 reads TGTGCCAGCAGTATCTCGGGCACCGGGGAGCTGTTTTTT.

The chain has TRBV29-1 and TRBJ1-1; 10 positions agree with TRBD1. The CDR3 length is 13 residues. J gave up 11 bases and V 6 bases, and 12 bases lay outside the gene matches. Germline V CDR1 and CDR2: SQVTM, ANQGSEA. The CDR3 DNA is TGCAGCGTGGATACCGGGACAGGGGATTTGGCTTTCTTT. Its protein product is CSVDTGTGDLAFF.

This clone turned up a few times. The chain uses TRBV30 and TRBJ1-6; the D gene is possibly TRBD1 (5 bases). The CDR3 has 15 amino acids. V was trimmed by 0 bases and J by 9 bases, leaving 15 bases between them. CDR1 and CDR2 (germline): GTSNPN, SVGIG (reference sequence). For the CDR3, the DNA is TGTGCCTGGAGTGTAGACACAAGGGGCACTTCACCCCTCCACTTT. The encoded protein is CAWSVDTRGTSPLHF.

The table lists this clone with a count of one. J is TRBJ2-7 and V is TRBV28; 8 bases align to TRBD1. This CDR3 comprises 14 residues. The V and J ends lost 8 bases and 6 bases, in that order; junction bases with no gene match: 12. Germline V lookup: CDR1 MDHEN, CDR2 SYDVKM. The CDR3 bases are TGTGCCAGCGGTGGGGGGCCAGGGGGCACCGAGCAGTACTTC. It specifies CASGGGPGGTEQYF.

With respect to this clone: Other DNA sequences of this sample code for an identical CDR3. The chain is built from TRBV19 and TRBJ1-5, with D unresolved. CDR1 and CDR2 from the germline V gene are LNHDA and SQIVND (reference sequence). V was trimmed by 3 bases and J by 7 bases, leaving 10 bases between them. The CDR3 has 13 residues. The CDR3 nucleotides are TGTGCCAGTAGTATGGCGGGGAACCAGCCCCAGCATTTT. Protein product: CASSMAGNQPQHF. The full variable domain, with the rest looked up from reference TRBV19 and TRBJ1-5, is DGGITQSPKYLFRKEGQNVTLSCEQNLNHDAMYWYRQDPGQGLRLIYYSQIVNDFQKGDIAEGYSVSREKKESFPLTVTSAQKNPTAFYLCASSMAGNQPQHFGDGTRLSIL.